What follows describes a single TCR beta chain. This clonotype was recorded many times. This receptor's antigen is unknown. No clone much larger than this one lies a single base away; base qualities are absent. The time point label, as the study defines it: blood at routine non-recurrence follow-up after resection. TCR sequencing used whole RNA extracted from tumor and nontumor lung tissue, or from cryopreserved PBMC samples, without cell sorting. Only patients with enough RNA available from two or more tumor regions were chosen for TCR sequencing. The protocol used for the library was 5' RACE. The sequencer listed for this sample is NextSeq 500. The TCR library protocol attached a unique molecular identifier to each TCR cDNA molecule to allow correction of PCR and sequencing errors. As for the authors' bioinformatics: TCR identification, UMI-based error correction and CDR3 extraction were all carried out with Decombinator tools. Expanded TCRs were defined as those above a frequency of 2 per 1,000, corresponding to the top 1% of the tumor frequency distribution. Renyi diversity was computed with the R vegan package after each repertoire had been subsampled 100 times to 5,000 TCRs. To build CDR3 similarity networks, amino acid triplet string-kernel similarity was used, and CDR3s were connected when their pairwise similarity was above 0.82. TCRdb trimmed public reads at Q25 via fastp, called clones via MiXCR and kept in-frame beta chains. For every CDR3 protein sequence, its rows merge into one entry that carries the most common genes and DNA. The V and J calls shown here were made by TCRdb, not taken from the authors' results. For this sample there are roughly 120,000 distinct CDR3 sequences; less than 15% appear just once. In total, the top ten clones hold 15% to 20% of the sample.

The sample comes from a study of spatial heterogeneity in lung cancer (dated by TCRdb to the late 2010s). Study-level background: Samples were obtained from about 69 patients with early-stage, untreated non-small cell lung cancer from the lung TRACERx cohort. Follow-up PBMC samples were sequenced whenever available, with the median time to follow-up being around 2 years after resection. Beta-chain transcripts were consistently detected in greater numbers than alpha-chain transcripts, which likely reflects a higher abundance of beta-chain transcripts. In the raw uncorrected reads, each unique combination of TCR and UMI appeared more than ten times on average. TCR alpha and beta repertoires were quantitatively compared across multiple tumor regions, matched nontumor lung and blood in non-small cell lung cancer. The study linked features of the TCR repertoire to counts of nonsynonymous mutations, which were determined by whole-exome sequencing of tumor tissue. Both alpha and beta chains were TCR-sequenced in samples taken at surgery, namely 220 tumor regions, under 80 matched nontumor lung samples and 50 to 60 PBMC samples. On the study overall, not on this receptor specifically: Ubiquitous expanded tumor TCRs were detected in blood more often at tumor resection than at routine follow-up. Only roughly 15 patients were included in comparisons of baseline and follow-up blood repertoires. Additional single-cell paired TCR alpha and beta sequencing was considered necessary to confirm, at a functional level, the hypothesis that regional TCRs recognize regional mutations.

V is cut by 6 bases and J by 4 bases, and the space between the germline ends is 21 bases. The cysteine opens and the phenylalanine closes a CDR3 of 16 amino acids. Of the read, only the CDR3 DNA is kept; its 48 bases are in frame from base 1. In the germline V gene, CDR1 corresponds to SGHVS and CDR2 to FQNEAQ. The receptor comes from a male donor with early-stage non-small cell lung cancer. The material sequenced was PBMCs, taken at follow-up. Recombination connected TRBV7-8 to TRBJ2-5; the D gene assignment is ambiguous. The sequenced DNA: TGTGCCAGCAGGTCAAACTCCGACACCCCCAGAGAGACCCAGTACTTC. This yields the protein CASRSNSDTPRETQYF.